This T cell receptor (beta chain) was identified in a study of blood T cells in healthy people across ages. Combining a sample-barcoded 5' primer with a J-beta primer mix, a second PCR ran for about 7 to 11 cycles. A template-switch adaptor that had 12 random nucleotides put a tag on each cDNA molecule. TCRdb re-derived calls from the 5' RACE reads in MiXCR, one entry per CDR3 protein. The sample yields about 1.5 million distinct CDR3 sequences, 42% seen once. Trimming took off 6 bases at V and 2 bases at J, with 17 bases between the two ends. CDR3 length equals 16 residues. Germline V lookup: CDR1 DFQATT, CDR2 SNEGSKA (reference sequence). Every sample gave at least 6 micrograms of total RNA when it was extracted.

Sequences were obtained from blood. The chain carries TRBV20-1 and TRBJ2-6; D gene ambiguous. The TCR comes from a woman younger than 35 in good health. The CDR3 DNA sequence: TGCAGTGCAACCCGCCCGGGCCTTGCTGGGGCCAACGTCCTGACTTTC. Translating gives CSATRPGLAGANVLTF.